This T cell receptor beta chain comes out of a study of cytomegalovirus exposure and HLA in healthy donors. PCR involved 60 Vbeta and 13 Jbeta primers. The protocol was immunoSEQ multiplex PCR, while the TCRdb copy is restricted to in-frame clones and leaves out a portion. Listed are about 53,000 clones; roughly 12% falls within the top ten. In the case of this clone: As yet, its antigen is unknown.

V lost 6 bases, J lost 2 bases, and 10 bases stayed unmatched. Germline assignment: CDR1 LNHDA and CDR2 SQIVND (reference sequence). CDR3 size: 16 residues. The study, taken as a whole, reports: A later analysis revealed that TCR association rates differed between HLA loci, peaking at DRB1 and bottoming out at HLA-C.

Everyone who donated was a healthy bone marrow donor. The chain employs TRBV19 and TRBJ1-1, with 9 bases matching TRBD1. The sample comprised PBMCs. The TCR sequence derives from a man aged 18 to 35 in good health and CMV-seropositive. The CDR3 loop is CASSPRRDRANTEAFF. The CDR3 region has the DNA TGTGCCAGTAGCCCTCGCCGGGACAGGGCCAACACTGAAGCTTTCTTT.